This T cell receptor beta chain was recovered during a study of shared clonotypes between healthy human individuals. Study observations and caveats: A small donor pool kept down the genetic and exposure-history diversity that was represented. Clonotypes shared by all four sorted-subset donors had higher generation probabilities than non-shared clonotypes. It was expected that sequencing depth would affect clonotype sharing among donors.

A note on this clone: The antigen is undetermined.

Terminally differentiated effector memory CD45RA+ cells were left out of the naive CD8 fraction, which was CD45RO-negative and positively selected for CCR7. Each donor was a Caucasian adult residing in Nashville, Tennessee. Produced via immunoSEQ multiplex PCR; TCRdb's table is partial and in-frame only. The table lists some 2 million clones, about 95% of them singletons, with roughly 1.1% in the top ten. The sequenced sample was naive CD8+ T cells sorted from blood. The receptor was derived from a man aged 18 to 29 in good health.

CDR3 in DNA: TGTGCCAGCAGCCATGGACTAGCGGCCTCCTACGAGCAGTACTTC. Translated: CASSHGLAASYEQYF. The chain links TRBV5-4 to TRBJ2-7, with TRBD2 identical over 10 bases. Germline trimming cut 4 bases from V and 0 bases from J; bases unmatched to any gene: 4. The CDR3 length is 15 residues. The germline V gene encodes CDR1 SGHNT and CDR2 YYREEE (reference sequence).